The next 5 T cell receptor beta chains were all read from a single sample in a study of T cells in Graves' hyperthyroidism and ophthalmopathy. From RNA transcripts, TCR beta CDR3 regions were amplified. The study used the HTBI primer set for a first-round RT-PCR of the TCR CDR3. In TCRdb, the multiplex PCR reads were re-called with MiXCR into one record per CDR3 protein. The profile shows hundreds of thousands of distinct CDR3 sequences, around 20% of them singletons. The sequencing input was blood. Source of these receptors: a man in his forties with Graves' ophthalmopathy.

This clonotype was recorded a few times. The V and J genes are TRBV4-1 and TRBJ2-3; the D gene could be TRBD1 or TRBD2 (5 bases each). The length of the CDR3 is 16 residues. The V end lost 4 bases, the J end lost 1 base, and 15 bases lay between the germline ends. Per the germline V gene, CDR1 is MGHRA and CDR2 is YSYEKL. For the CDR3, the DNA is TGCGCCAGCAGCCCTCCTCAGGGAGCTCGCACAGATACGCAGTATTTT. Translated: CASSPPQGARTDTQYF.

The chain links TRBV5-6 to TRBJ2-6; 8 nucleotides agree with TRBD1. The V gene's germline CDR1 is SGHDT and CDR2 YYEEEE. The CDR3 totals 18 residues. Trimming removed 1 base from V and 0 bases from J; junction bases left unmatched: 6. The CDR3 spells CASSLRRTGPSGANVLTF. The CDR3 nucleotides read TGTGCCAGCAGCTTGCGACGGACAGGGCCCTCTGGGGCCAACGTCCTGACTTTC.

The table lists this clonotype with many counts. CDR3 sequence: CASSVSGGGLLEKLFF. DNA for the CDR3: TGTGCCAGCAGCGTTTCCGGGGGAGGACTACTAGAAAAACTGTTTTTT. The V and J genes are TRBV9 and TRBJ1-4, with D possibly being TRBD1 (5 bases). Germline V lookup: CDR1 SGDLS, CDR2 YYNGEE. The germline V and J ends were trimmed by 2 bases and 8 bases, with 19 bases remaining between them. The CDR3 contains 16 residues.

CDR3 amino acids: CSARTGLAGAETQYF. The CDR3 bases are TGCAGTGCTAGAACGGGACTAGCGGGAGCAGAGACCCAGTACTTC. This chain links TRBV20-1 with TRBJ2-5, with 14 bases that match TRBD2. This CDR3 contains 15 residues. CDR1 DFQATT and CDR2 SNEGSKA come from the germline V gene (reference sequence). Germline trimming cut 2 bases from V and 4 bases from J; bases unmatched to any gene: 3.

Many counts were recorded for this clonotype. J is TRBJ2-1 and V is TRBV3-1; 16 bases align to TRBD2. The CDR3 contains 18 residues. Germline assignment: CDR1 LGHDT and CDR2 YNNKEL (reference sequence). Trimming removed 8 bases from V and 0 bases from J; junction bases left unmatched: 7. The CDR3 coding sequence is TGTGCCAGCTACGGGACTAGCGGGGGGGGGAGCTCCTACAATGAGCAGTTCTTC. It translates to CASYGTSGGGSSYNEQFF.